Shown below are 23 T cell receptor beta chains from a single sample sequenced in a study of CD8 T cells in ankylosing spondylitis. TCRdb reanalysed the 5' RACE reads using MiXCR and keeps one entry per CDR3 protein. This sample carries tens of thousands of distinct CDR3 sequences, 4.5% to 6% of them seen once, and the ten largest clones take about an eighth. Sequences were obtained from blood, either unsorted or a sorted T cell fraction (not recorded which). These receptors were collected from a male donor with ankylosing spondylitis or in good health (not recorded which).

There are many counts of this clonotype. This chain connects TRBV9 to TRBJ1-3; no definite D call. Germline CDR1 and CDR2: SGDLS and YYNGEE. This CDR3 region has 15 residues. The V and J ends lost 4 bases and 0 bases respectively, with 11 bases between them. The CDR3: CASSSVSASGNTIYF. CDR3 nucleotides: TGTGCCAGCAGCTCCGTTTCAGCCTCTGGAAACACCATATATTTT.

The sample holds many counts of this clonotype. The chain uses TRBV5-1 and TRBJ1-1; possible D gene TRBD1, 5 bases. CDR1 and CDR2 (germline): SGHRS, YFSETQ. V shed 0 bases and J shed 5 bases, with 20 bases lying between them. There are 17 residues in the CDR3. The CDR3 is CASSLDGGALGGTEAFF. In nucleotides, the CDR3 is TGCGCCAGCAGCTTGGATGGGGGTGCGTTGGGAGGGACTGAAGCTTTCTTT.

This clonotype was found many times. The rearrangement uses TRBV6-2 or TRBV6-3 and TRBJ2-7; 10 bases fit TRBD2. This CDR3 has 14 amino acids. Germline values: CDR1 MNHEY, CDR2 SVGEGT. V was pared by 3 bases and J by 2 bases, with 1 base of the junction left unmatched. The CDR3 DNA reads TGTGCCAGCAGTTATGGGACTAGCGCCTACGAGCAGTACTTC. It codes for CASSYGTSAYEQYF.

In this sample, this clonotype turned up many times. This chain connects TRBV5-1 to TRBJ2-1; D is possibly TRBD2 (6 bases). V dropped 4 bases and J dropped 3 bases, with 11 bases sitting between them. The germline CDR1 and CDR2 sequences are SGHRS and YFSETQ. This CDR3 has 14 amino acids. CDR3 nucleotide sequence: TGCGCCAGCAGCGGAGGGGTGTTCTACAATGAGCAGTTCTTC. Protein: CASSGGVFYNEQFF.

This clonotype was seen many times. V usage is TRBV4-2 and J usage is TRBJ2-1, with a possible D match to TRBD2 (6 bases). The CDR3 totals 15 residues. CDR1 is LGHNA, CDR2 YNFKEQ, per germline. V was trimmed by 0 bases and J by 6 bases, leaving 12 bases between them. The CDR3 sequence is CASSQDGGLRNEQFF. DNA for the CDR3: TGTGCCAGCAGCCAAGACGGGGGACTTCGCAATGAGCAGTTCTTC.

This clonotype was seen ten or more times. This chain joins TRBV7-9 and TRBJ2-5; D perhaps matches TRBD1 (5 bases). The CDR3 length is 14 residues. Trimming shortened V by 5 bases and J by 4 bases, and 14 bases separated the two germline ends. Germline-derived CDR1 and CDR2 are SEHNR and FQNEAQ (reference sequence). The CDR3 spells CASSLTTGLETQYF. The CDR3 DNA follows: TGTGCCAGCAGCCTCACTACAGGCTTAGAGACCCAGTACTTC.

The chain is built from TRBV5-1 and TRBJ2-7, with D perhaps TRBD1 or TRBD2 (5 bases each). Trimming cost V 3 bases and J 3 bases, with 10 bases left between them. Germline loops: CDR1 SGHRS, CDR2 YFSETQ. The CDR3 contains 13 residues. In DNA form, the CDR3 reads TGCGCCAGCAGCTGGGACCTTCGCTACGAGCAGTACTTC. It yields the protein CASSWDLRYEQYF.

This clonotype was seen ten or more times. The chain has TRBV4-1 and TRBJ2-2; D remains ambiguous. The CDR3 covers 13 residues. Germline CDR1 MGHRA, CDR2 YSYEKL. The V end lost 0 bases, the J end lost 6 bases, and 5 bases lay between the germline ends. The CDR3 here is CASSQDPPGELFF. The CDR3 coding sequence is TGCGCCAGCAGCCAAGACCCCCCCGGGGAGCTGTTTTTT.

This clonotype was observed at least ten times. The chain is built from TRBV28 and TRBJ2-7; D assignment may be TRBD1 or TRBD2 (5 bases each). The CDR3 is made up of 14 amino acids. V lost 3 bases to trimming and J lost 4 bases, with 13 bases between them. CDR1 MDHEN and CDR2 SYDVKM come from the germline V gene. CDR3 bases: TGTGCCAGCAGTTTCCGAGGGGCGAGGTACGAGCAGTACTTC. Translation gives CASSFRGARYEQYF.

The chain combines TRBV11-1 with TRBJ2-5; the D gene is possibly TRBD1 (6 bases). Trimming took off 0 bases at V and 0 bases at J, with 17 bases between the two ends. The CDR3 is 18 residues long. Germline V gives CDR1 SGHAT, CDR2 FQDESV (reference sequence). CDR3 in amino acids: CASSLARLTGKYQETQYF. Here the CDR3 DNA reads TGTGCCAGCAGCTTAGCGCGGTTGACAGGAAAGTACCAAGAGACCCAGTACTTC.

The table lists this clonotype with many counts. The chain uses TRBV9 and TRBJ2-6; D gene uncertain. Looked up from germline, CDR1 is SGDLS and CDR2 is YYNGEE. This CDR3 region has 18 residues. V lost 2 bases, J lost 0 bases, and 15 bases lay in between. The CDR3 DNA is TGTGCCAGCAGCGTCAGACCCACTTTGTACTCTGGGGCCAACGTCCTGACTTTC. It codes for CASSVRPTLYSGANVLTF.

V usage is TRBV7-6 and J usage is TRBJ1-5; TRBD1 aligns across 10 bases. This CDR3 has 13 residues. The germline CDR1 and CDR2 sequences are SGHVS and FNYEAQ. The CDR3 DNA reads TGTGCATCCAGACAGGGGGCGAATCAGCCCCAGCATTTT. Protein product: CASRQGANQPQHF.

In its sample, this clonotype was seen a few times. This could be a read error, since a much larger clone is one nucleotide away. The chain joins TRBV12-3 or TRBV12-4 to TRBJ2-5; perhaps TRBD1 as D (5 bases). This CDR3 spans 18 amino acids. CDR3 coding DNA: TGTGCCTGCAGTTTCGGCGAGATTACTCTACAGGCGGCCGTGACCCAGTACTTC. Amino acids: CACSFGEITLQAAVTQYF.

The table lists this clonotype with many counts. The J gene is TRBJ2-5, the V gene TRBV7-2; unclear D gene. Trimming removed 6 bases at V and 4 bases at J, with 21 bases between. The CDR3 extends over 16 amino acids. Germline V gene data show CDR1 as SGHTA and CDR2 as FQGNSA. In nucleotides, the CDR3 is TGTGCCAGCAGAGCAGGACGGGTATGGGCTGGAGAGACCCAGTACTTC. Its translation is CASRAGRVWAGETQYF.

This rearrangement joins TRBV2 to TRBJ2-2; TRBD1 agrees at 7 bases. The J segment lost 1 base and the V segment lost 6 bases, leaving 5 bases of the junction unmatched. The CDR3 consists of 15 residues. The germline gives CDR1 SNHLY, CDR2 FYNNEI. CDR3 protein: CASSNRGQNTGELFF. For the CDR3, the DNA is TGTGCCAGCAGCAACAGGGGACAGAACACCGGGGAGCTGTTTTTT. The full variable domain, rest sourced from reference TRBV2 and TRBJ2-2, is EPEVTQTPSHQVTQMGQEVILRCVPISNHLYFYWYRQILGQKVEFLVSFYNNEISEKSEIFDDQFSVERPDGSNFTLKIRSTKLEDSAMYFCASSNRGQNTGELFFGEGSRLTVL.

This rearrangement joins TRBV12-3 or TRBV12-4 to TRBJ1-5; 7 bases align to TRBD1. With 0 bases clipped from V and 4 bases from J, the junction kept 6 bases outside the gene matches. The CDR3 is 16 amino acids. CDR3 DNA sequence: TGTGCCAGCAGTTTAGCAAGTTTGACAGGGAATCAGCCCCAGCATTTT. Translation: CASSLASLTGNQPQHF.

This clonotype was observed at least ten times. The J gene is TRBJ1-5, the V gene TRBV20-1; no definite D call. Germline V CDR1 and CDR2: DFQATT, SNEGSKA (reference sequence). This CDR3 has 13 residues. V was clipped by 4 bases and J by 2 bases, with 9 bases between them. The CDR3 nucleotides are TGCAGTGCTATCAGATTACGCAATCAGCCCCAGCATTTT. Amino acids: CSAIRLRNQPQHF.

This clonotype appeared many times. The chain links TRBV5-1 to TRBJ2-1; 7 bases fit TRBD2. The CDR3 length is 16 residues. Germline V gene sequence: CDR1 SGHRS, CDR2 YFSETQ. V lost 3 bases, J lost 0 bases, and 6 bases stayed unmatched. The CDR3 protein is CASSSLPGGSYNEQFF. The CDR3 DNA sequence: TGCGCCAGCAGCTCCCTACCGGGAGGCTCCTACAATGAGCAGTTCTTC.

This clonotype was detected ten times or more. The rearrangement joins TRBV5-5 to TRBJ1-5, with D perhaps matching TRBD1 (6 bases). The V end lost 3 bases, the J end lost 11 bases, and 21 bases lay between the germline ends. CDR1 SGHKS and CDR2 YYEKEE come from the germline V gene (reference sequence). The CDR3 spans 15 residues. In DNA form, the CDR3 reads TGTGCCAGCAGCTCTTCGGACAGCCTAAATCGGGCCCAGCATTTT. Amino acid sequence: CASSSSDSLNRAQHF. The entire variable domain, with the rest obtained from reference TRBV5-5 and TRBJ1-5, is as follows: DAGVTQSPTHLIKTRGQQVTLRCSPISGHKSVSWYQQVLGQGPQFIFQYYEKEERGRGNFPDRFSARQFPNYSSELNVNALLLGDSALYLCASSSSDSLNRAQHFGDGTRLSIL.

This clonotype appeared many times. J is TRBJ2-5 and V is TRBV5-4, with 8 bases that match TRBD2. This CDR3 is 16 amino acids long. With 0 bases clipped from V and 3 bases from J, the junction kept 7 bases outside the gene matches. Germline CDR1 reads SGHNT; CDR2 reads YYREEE (reference sequence). As DNA, the CDR3 is TGTGCCAGCAGCTTGGAGTGGACTAGCTCTAAAGAGACCCAGTACTTC. As protein: CASSLEWTSSKETQYF.

This clonotype is deemed medium-sized. CDR3 sequence (DNA): TGCGCCAGCAGCTTTGGACAGGGGATCTCCTACGAGCAGTACTTC. Its translation is CASSFGQGISYEQYF. The V call is TRBV5-1, the J call TRBJ2-7; 9 bases agree with TRBD1. CDR1 is SGHRS and CDR2 is YFSETQ in the germline V gene. Trimming at V came to 2 bases and at J to 0 bases, leaving 3 bases not matched to a gene. The CDR3 sequence is 15 residues long.

This clonotype was recorded many times. This chain joins TRBV15 and TRBJ2-7, with D uncertain. V lost 0 bases and J lost 3, with 9 bases in between. This CDR3 has 14 residues. Germline values: CDR1 LNHNV, CDR2 YYDKDF (reference sequence). The CDR3 region is CATSRDLADYEQYF. The DNA for the CDR3 is TGTGCCACCAGCAGAGATTTGGCGGACTACGAGCAGTACTTC.

This clonotype was observed many times. This sequence joins TRBV7-2 and TRBJ1-5; D is perhaps TRBD1 (6 bases). Germline CDR1 and CDR2: SGHTA and FQGNSA. The CDR3 extends over 17 amino acids. The germline V and J ends were trimmed by 5 bases and 3 bases, with 20 bases remaining between them. The CDR3: CASSPLGAGAINQPQHF. CDR3 DNA sequence: TGTGCCAGCAGCCCCCTCGGGGCAGGGGCCATCAATCAGCCCCAGCATTTT.